A selection of T cell receptor beta chains follows, all from one sample in a study of blood T cell repertoires in COVID-19. The data were produced by immunoSEQ multiplex PCR, yet TCRdb's version contains in-frame clones alone and is incomplete. The sample lists approximately 170,000 clones; 88% were seen once. The specimen was PBMCs or T cells enriched from blood (not recorded which). The receptors were sampled from a young woman who had recovered from COVID-19. Each CDR3 is given with its conserved first and last residue. A D gene is named only where the DNA matches it firmly. The size entry is marked missing in some rows and otherwise reads once, few, many or a size class.

clone_size j_call v_call d_call cdr3_aa cdr3_nt
NA TRBJ2-7 TRBV5-5 TRBD2 CASSLPGGGGYEQYF TGTGCCAGCAGCCTCCCGGGGGGCGGGGGGTACGAGCAGTACTTC
once TRBJ2-5 TRBV10-3 TRBD2 CATSSGGGAETQYF TGTGCCACCAGCTCCGGCGGGGGGGCAGAGACCCAGTACTTC
NA TRBJ2-1 TRBV19 TRBD2 CASTPSGGAESEQFF TGTGCCAGTACCCCTAGCGGGGGGGCCGAGAGTGAGCAGTTCTTC
NA TRBJ1-2 TRBV24-1 TRBD1 CATSQGARYGYTF TGTGCCACCAGCCAGGGGGCTAGGTATGGCTACACCTTC
NA TRBJ1-2 TRBV7-2 TRBD1 CASSSNRGTYGYTF TGTGCCAGCAGCTCAAACAGGGGGACCTATGGCTACACCTTC
NA TRBJ2-7 TRBV5-6 NA CASSSGLHSVDF TGTGCCAGCAGCTCAGGGCTACATTCGGTTGACTTC
NA TRBJ1-5 TRBV2 TRBD1 CASSPGQGLISNQPQHF TGTGCCAGCAGCCCTGGACAGGGACTAATCAGCAATCAGCCCCAGCATTTT
NA TRBJ1-5 TRBV10-3 TRBD1 CAISDHGTGTSNQPQHF TGTGCCATCAGTGACCATGGGACAGGGACAAGCAATCAGCCCCAGCATTTT
NA TRBJ2-7 TRBV7-8 NA CASSLESASLGYEQYF TGTGCCAGCAGCTTAGAGTCCGCTAGTTTAGGCTACGAGCAGTACTTC
NA TRBJ2-1 TRBV11-3 NA CASSFSSSTYNEQFF TGTGCCAGCAGCTTTTCTAGCAGCACCTACAATGAGCAGTTCTTC
NA TRBJ2-2 TRBV19 NA CASTPGRRNTGELFF TGTGCCAGTACTCCTGGGAGGAGGAACACCGGGGAGCTGTTTTTT
NA TRBJ2-7 TRBV6-6 NA CASSYTPPRFSYEQYF TGTGCCAGCAGTTACACCCCCCCCAGGTTCTCCTACGAGCAGTACTTC
NA TRBJ2-2 TRBV5-1 TRBD2 CASSSSAGVNTGELFF TGCGCCAGCAGCTCTAGTGCGGGGGTGAACACCGGGGAGCTGTTTTTT